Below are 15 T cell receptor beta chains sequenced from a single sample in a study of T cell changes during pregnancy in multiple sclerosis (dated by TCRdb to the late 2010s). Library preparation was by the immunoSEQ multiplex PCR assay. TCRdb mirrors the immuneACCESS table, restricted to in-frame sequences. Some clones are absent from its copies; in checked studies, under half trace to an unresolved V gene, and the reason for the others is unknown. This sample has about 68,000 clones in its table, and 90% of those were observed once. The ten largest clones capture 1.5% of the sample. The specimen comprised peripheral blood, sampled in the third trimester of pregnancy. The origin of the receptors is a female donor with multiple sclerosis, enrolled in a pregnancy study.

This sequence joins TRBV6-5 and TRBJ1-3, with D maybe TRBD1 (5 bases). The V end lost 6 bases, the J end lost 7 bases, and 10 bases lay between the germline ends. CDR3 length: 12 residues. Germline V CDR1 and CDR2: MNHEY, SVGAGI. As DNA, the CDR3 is TGTGCCAGCAGACCCCAGGGTAACACCATATATTTT. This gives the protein CASRPQGNTIYF.

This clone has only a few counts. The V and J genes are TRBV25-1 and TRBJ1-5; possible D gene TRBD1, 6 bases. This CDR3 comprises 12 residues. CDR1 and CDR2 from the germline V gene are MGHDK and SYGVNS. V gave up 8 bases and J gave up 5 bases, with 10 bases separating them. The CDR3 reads CASGQGYQPQHF. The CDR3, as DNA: TGTGCCAGCGGTCAGGGGTATCAGCCCCAGCATTTT.

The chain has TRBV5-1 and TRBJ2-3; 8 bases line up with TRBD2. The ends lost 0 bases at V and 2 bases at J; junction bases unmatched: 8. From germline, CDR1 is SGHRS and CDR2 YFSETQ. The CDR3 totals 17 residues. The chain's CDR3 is CASSLAGTGGYTDTQYF. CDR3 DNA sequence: TGCGCCAGCAGCTTGGCCGGAACGGGGGGGTACACAGATACGCAGTATTTT. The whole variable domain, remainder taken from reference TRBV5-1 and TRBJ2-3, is KAGVTQTPRYLIKTRGQQVTLSCSPISGHRSVSWYQQTPGQGLQFLFEYFSETQRNKGNFPGRFSGRQFSNSRSEMNVSTLELGDSALYLCASSLAGTGGYTDTQYFGPGTRLTVL.

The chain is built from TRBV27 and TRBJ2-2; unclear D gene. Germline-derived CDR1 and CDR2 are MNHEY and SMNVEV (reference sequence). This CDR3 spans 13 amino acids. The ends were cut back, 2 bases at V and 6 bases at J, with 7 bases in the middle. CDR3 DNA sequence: TGTGCCAGCAGTTTAATATTTTCCGGGGAGCTGTTTTTT. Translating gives CASSLIFSGELFF.

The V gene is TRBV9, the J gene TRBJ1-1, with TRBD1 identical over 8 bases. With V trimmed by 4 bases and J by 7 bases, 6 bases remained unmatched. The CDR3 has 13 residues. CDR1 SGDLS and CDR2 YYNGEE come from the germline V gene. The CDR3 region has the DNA TGTGCCAGCAGCCAAACGACAGGGGATGAAGCTTTCTTT. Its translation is CASSQTTGDEAFF. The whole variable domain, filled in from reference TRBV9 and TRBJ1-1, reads DSGVTQTPKHLITATGQRVTLRCSPRSGDLSVYWYQQSLDQGLQFLIQYYNGEERAKGNILERFSAQQFPDLHSELNLSSLELGDSALYFCASSQTTGDEAFFGQGTRLTVV.

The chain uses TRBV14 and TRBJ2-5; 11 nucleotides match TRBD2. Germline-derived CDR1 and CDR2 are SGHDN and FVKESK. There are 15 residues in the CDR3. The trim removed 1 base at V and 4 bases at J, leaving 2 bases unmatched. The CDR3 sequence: CASSQGTSGRETQYF. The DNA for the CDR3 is TGTGCCAGCAGCCAAGGTACTAGCGGGAGAGAGACCCAGTACTTC.

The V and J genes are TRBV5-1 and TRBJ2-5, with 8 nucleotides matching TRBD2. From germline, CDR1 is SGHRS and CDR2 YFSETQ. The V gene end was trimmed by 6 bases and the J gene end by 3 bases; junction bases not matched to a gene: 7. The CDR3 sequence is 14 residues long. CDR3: CASMGRGGKETQYF. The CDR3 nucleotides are TGCGCCAGCATGGGACGGGGGGGCAAAGAGACCCAGTACTTC.

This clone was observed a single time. CDR3 coding DNA: TGTGCCAGCAGCCCGCAGGGGGATATCGGTGGCGGGGAGCTGTTTTTT. Protein product: CASSPQGDIGGGELFF. The chain has TRBV7-3 and TRBJ2-2, with TRBD1 matching 7 bases. The CDR3 spans 16 residues. The V segment lost 5 bases and the J segment 7 bases; nucleotides outside the gene matches: 13. Germline values: CDR1 SGHTA, CDR2 FQGTGA.

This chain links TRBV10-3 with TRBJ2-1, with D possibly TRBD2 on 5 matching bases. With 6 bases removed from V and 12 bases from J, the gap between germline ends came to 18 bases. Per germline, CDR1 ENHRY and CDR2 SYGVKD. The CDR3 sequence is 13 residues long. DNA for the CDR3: TGTGCCATCAGCAGAGAAGCGGATCAAGGGCAGTTCTTC. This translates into CAISREADQGQFF.

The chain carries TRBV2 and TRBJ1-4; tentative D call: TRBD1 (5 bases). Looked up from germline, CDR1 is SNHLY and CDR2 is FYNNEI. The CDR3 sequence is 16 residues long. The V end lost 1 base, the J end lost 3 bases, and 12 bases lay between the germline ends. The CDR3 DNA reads TGTGCCAGCAGTGAAGTTGTAGGGGCGGCTAATGAAAAACTGTTTTTT. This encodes CASSEVVGAANEKLFF.

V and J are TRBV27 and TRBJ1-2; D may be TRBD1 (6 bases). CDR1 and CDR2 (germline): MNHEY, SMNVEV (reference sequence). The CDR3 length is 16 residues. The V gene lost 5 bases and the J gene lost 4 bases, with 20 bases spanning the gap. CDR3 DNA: TGTGCCAGCAGTGGAGGGGGGGGCGCGGGAATCTATGGCTACACCTTC. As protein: CASSGGGGAGIYGYTF.

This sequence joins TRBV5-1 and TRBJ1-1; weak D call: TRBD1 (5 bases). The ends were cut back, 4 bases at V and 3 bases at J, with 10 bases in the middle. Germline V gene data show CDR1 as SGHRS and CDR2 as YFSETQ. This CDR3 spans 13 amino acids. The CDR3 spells CASSRGADTEAFF. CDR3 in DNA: TGCGCCAGCAGCCGTGGGGCGGACACTGAAGCTTTCTTT.

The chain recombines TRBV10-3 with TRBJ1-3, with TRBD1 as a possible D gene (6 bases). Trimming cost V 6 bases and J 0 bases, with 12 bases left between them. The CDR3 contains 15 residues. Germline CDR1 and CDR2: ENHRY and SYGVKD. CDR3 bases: TGTGCCATCAGCACCGGACAGATCTCTGGAAACACCATATATTTT. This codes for CAISTGQISGNTIYF.

The CDR3 loop is CAWTATGQGKFF. The CDR3 bases are TGTGCCTGGACCGCGACTGGACAGGGGAAGTTCTTC. The chain joins TRBV30 to TRBJ2-1, with TRBD1 matching 9 bases. In germline, CDR1 is GTSNPN, CDR2 SVGIG (reference sequence). CDR3 length equals 12 residues. V trimming: 4 bases; J trimming: 14 bases; junction bases outside the gene matches: 9.

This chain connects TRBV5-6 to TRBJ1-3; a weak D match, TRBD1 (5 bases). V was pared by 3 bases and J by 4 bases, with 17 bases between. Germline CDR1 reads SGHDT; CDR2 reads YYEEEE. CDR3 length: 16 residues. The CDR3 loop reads CASSSQVAGSGNTIYF. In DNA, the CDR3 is TGTGCCAGCAGCTCACAGGTGGCGGGGTCCGGAAACACCATATATTTT.